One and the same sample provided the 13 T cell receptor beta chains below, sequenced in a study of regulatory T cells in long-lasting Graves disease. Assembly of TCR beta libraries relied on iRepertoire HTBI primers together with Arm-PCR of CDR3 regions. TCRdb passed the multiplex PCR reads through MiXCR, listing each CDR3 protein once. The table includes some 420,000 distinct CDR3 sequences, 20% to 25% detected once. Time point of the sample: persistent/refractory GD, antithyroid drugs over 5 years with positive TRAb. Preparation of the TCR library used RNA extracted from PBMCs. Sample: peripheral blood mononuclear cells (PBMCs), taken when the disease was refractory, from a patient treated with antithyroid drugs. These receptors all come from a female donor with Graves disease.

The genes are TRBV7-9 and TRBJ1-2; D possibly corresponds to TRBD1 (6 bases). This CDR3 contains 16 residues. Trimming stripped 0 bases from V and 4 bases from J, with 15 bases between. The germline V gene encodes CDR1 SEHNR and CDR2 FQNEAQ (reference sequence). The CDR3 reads CASSLAGGQTTYGYTF. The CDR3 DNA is TGTGCCAGCAGCTTAGCGGGGGGGCAGACGACCTATGGCTACACCTTC. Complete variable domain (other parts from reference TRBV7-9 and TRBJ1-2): DTGVSQNPRHKITKRGQNVTFRCDPISEHNRLYWYRQTLGQGPEFLTYFQNEAQLEKSRLLSDRFSAERPKGSFSTLEIQRTEQGDSAMYLCASSLAGGQTTYGYTFGSGTRLTVV.

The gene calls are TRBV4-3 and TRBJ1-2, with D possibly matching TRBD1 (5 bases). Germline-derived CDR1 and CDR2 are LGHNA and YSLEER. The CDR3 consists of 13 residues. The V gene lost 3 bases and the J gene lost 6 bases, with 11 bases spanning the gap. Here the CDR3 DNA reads TGCGCCAGCAGCCAGCAGGGATGGAATGGCTACACCTTC. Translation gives CASSQQGWNGYTF.

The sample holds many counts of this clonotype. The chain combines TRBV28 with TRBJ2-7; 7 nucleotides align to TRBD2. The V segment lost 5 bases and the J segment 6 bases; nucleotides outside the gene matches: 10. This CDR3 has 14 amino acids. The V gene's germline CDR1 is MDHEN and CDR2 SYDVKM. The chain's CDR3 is CASSPLAEWGEQYF. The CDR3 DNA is TGTGCCAGCAGTCCTCTAGCGGAGTGGGGCGAGCAGTACTTC.

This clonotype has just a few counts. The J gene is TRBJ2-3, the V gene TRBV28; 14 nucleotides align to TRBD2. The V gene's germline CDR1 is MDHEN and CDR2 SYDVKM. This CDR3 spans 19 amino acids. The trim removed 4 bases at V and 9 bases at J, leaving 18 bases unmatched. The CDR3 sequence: CASSSFALTSGGASRTQYF. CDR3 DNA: TGTGCCAGCAGTTCCTTCGCCTTGACTAGCGGGGGGGCTTCTCGCACGCAGTATTTT.

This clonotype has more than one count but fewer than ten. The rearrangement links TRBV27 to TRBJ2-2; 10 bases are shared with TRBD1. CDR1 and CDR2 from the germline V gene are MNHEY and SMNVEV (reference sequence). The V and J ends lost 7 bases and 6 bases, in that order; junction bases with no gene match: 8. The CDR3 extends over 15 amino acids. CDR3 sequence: CASTFLTGGPGELFF. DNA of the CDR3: TGTGCCAGCACGTTTTTGACAGGGGGCCCCGGGGAGCTGTTTTTT.

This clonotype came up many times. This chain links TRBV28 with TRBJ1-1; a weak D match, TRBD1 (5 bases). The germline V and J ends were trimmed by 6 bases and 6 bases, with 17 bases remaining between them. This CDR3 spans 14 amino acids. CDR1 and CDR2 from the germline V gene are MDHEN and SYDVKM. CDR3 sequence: CASSSGSGIPEAFF. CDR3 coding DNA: TGTGCCAGCAGCAGTGGCTCAGGGATCCCTGAAGCTTTCTTT. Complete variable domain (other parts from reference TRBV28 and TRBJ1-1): DVKVTQSSRYLVKRTGEKVFLECVQDMDHENMFWYRQDPGLGLRLIYFSYDVKMKEKGDIPEGYSVSREKKERFSLILESASTNQTSMYLCASSSGSGIPEAFFGQGTRLTVV.

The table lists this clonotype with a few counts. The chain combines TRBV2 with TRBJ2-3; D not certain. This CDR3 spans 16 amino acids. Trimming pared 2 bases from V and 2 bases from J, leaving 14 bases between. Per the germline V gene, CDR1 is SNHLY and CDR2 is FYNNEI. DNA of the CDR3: TGTGCCAGCAGTGAATTAAGCAGGTCCCCCACAGATACGCAGTATTTT. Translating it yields CASSELSRSPTDTQYF.

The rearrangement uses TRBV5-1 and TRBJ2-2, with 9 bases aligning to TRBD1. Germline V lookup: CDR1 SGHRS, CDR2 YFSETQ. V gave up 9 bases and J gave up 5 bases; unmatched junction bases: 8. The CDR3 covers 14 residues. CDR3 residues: CATGPGQGTGELFF. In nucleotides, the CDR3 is TGCGCCACTGGACCGGGACAGGGTACCGGGGAGCTGTTTTTT.

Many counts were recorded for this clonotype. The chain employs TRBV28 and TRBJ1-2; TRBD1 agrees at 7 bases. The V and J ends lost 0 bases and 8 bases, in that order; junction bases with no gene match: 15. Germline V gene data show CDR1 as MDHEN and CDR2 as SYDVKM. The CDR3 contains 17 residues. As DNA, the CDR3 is TGTGCCAGCAGTTTATGGGGGTTCCATAGGGGGCATCGGGGCTACACCTTC. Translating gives CASSLWGFHRGHRGYTF.

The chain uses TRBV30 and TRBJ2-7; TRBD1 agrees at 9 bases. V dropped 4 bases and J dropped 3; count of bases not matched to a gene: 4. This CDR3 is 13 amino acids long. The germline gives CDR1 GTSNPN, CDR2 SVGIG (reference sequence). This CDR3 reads CAWNTGGSYEQYF. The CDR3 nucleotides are TGTGCCTGGAACACAGGGGGCAGCTACGAGCAGTACTTC.

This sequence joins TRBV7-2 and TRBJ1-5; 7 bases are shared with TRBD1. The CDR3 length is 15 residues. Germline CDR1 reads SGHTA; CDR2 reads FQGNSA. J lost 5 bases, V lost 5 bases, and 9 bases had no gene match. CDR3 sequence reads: CASSLLTGNYQPQHF. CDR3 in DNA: TGTGCCAGCAGCCTCCTGACAGGGAACTATCAGCCCCAGCATTTT.

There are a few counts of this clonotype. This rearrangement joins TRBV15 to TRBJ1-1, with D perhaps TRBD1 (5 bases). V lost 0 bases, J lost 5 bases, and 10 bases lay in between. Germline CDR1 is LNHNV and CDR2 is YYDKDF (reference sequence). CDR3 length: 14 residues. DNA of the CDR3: TGTGCCACCAGCAGAGATTTGACAGTTACTGAAGCTTTCTTT. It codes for CATSRDLTVTEAFF.

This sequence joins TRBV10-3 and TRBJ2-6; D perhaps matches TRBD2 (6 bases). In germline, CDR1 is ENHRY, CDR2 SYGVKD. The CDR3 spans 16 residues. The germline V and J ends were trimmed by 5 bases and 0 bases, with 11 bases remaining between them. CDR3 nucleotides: TGTGCCATCAGTATTAGCGGCCTCTCTGGGGCCAACGTCCTGACTTTC. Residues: CAISISGLSGANVLTF.